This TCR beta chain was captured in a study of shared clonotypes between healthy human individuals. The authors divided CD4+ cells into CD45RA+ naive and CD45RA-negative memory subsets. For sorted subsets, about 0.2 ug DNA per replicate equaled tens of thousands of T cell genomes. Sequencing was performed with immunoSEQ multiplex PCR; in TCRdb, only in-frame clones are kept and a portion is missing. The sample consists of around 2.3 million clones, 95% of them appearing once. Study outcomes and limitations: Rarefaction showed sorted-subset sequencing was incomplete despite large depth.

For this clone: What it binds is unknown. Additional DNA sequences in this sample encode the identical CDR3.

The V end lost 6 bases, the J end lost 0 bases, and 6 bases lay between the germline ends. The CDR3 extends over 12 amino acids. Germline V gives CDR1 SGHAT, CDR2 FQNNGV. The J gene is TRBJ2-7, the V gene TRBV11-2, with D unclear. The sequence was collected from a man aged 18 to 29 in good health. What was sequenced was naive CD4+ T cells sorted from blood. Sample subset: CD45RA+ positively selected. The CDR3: CASSQTSYEQYF. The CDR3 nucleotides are TGTGCCAGCAGTCAGACCTCCTACGAGCAGTACTTC.